These T cell receptor beta chains were read from a single sample in a study of glioma-infiltrating T cells. TCRdb re-called the multiplex PCR reads with MiXCR, one entry per CDR3 protein. This sample has roughly 200,000 distinct CDR3 sequences, with around 45% found just once. The sample comprised glioma tissue, nonneoplastic brain tissue, or PBMCs (not recorded which). Receptors were obtained from a human donor with low-grade glioma or glioblastoma, undergoing nonglioma brain surgery, or in good health (not recorded which). Both conserved end residues are trimmed from each CDR3. The D gene is left open where the match is weak.

j_gene: TRBJ2-1
v_gene: TRBV20-1
d_gene: TRBD2
CDR3aa: SANPRTSGSYHDEQF

j_gene: TRBJ2-5
v_gene: TRBV7-9
d_gene: .
CDR3aa: ASSLAAVGETQY

j_gene: TRBJ2-3
v_gene: TRBV7-2
d_gene: .
CDR3aa: ASSVDGATDTQY

j_gene: TRBJ2-5
v_gene: TRBV3-1
d_gene: TRBD2
CDR3aa: ASMRTGLAVETQY

j_gene: TRBJ2-3
v_gene: TRBV7-3
d_gene: TRBD2
CDR3aa: ASSDSGSADTQY

j_gene: TRBJ2-3
v_gene: TRBV7-9
d_gene: .
CDR3aa: ASSLALADNTQY

j_gene: TRBJ2-1
v_gene: TRBV6-6
d_gene: .
CDR3aa: ASTLVHHRHNEQF

j_gene: TRBJ2-1
v_gene: TRBV3-1
d_gene: .
CDR3aa: ASSLHPSREGEQF

j_gene: TRBJ2-7
v_gene: TRBV6-1
d_gene: TRBD1
CDR3aa: ASTDQGVDEQY

j_gene: TRBJ1-5
v_gene: TRBV12-3/TRBV12-4
d_gene: .
CDR3aa: ASSSDSQPQH

j_gene: TRBJ2-1
v_gene: TRBV4-2
d_gene: TRBD1
CDR3aa: ASSPTGTGEPDEQF

j_gene: TRBJ1-1
v_gene: TRBV28
d_gene: .
CDR3aa: VSSTNTEAF

j_gene: TRBJ1-5
v_gene: TRBV19
d_gene: .
CDR3aa: ASSINPNQAQPQH

j_gene: TRBJ1-5
v_gene: TRBV4-2
d_gene: .
CDR3aa: ASSPDSGPQPQH

j_gene: TRBJ2-7
v_gene: TRBV4-2
d_gene: TRBD2
CDR3aa: ASSEGTSGLYEQY

j_gene: TRBJ2-7
v_gene: TRBV5-1
d_gene: .
CDR3aa: ASSVRTSYEQY

j_gene: TRBJ2-3
v_gene: TRBV7-2
d_gene: .
CDR3aa: ASSLVRADTQY

j_gene: TRBJ2-7
v_gene: TRBV19
d_gene: .
CDR3aa: ASSTSGFLSSYEQY

j_gene: TRBJ2-5
v_gene: TRBV20-1
d_gene: .
CDR3aa: SARDIGQLQETQY

j_gene: TRBJ2-1
v_gene: TRBV6-5
d_gene: TRBD2
CDR3aa: ASSGTRGTYNEQF

j_gene: TRBJ2-2
v_gene: TRBV20-1
d_gene: .
CDR3aa: SARFDGDTGELF

j_gene: TRBJ2-1
v_gene: TRBV3-1
d_gene: .
CDR3aa: ASSRLRDEQF

j_gene: TRBJ2-1
v_gene: TRBV6-1
d_gene: TRBD2
CDR3aa: ASSHTFPTSGSTSTYNEQF

j_gene: TRBJ2-7
v_gene: TRBV29-1
d_gene: TRBD1
CDR3aa: SVGRQGAHEQY

j_gene: TRBJ2-7
v_gene: TRBV7-2
d_gene: .
CDR3aa: ASSYRGGSEQY

j_gene: TRBJ2-4
v_gene: TRBV5-1
d_gene: .
CDR3aa: ASSFTGTDKNIQY

j_gene: TRBJ1-1
v_gene: TRBV7-9
d_gene: .
CDR3aa: ASSSGTREETEAF

j_gene: TRBJ1-1
v_gene: TRBV2
d_gene: TRBD1
CDR3aa: ASSGGDRATEAF

j_gene: TRBJ2-7
v_gene: TRBV6-1
d_gene: .
CDR3aa: ASSAGGEGVHEQY

j_gene: TRBJ2-5
v_gene: TRBV7-8
d_gene: .
CDR3aa: ASSLGNQETQY

j_gene: TRBJ1-2
v_gene: TRBV28
d_gene: .
CDR3aa: AGVGNYGYT

j_gene: TRBJ2-1
v_gene: TRBV4-1
d_gene: TRBD1
CDR3aa: ASSHRRTGKDEQF

j_gene: TRBJ1-1
v_gene: TRBV28
d_gene: TRBD1
CDR3aa: ASSLTGDRQAF

j_gene: TRBJ2-1
v_gene: TRBV6-1
d_gene: .
CDR3aa: ASSSRYQGGRINEQF

j_gene: TRBJ2-3
v_gene: TRBV6-1
d_gene: .
CDR3aa: ASSDGGHYTDTQY

j_gene: TRBJ2-1
v_gene: TRBV5-4
d_gene: TRBD2
CDR3aa: ASSSPSGRNEQF

j_gene: TRBJ2-1
v_gene: TRBV5-1
d_gene: .
CDR3aa: ASSLDMGGHYNEQF

j_gene: TRBJ2-1
v_gene: TRBV7-2
d_gene: .
CDR3aa: ASSRQDWHNEQF

j_gene: TRBJ1-1
v_gene: TRBV2
d_gene: .
CDR3aa: ASSDSFTEAF

j_gene: TRBJ2-3
v_gene: TRBV7-2
d_gene: TRBD2
CDR3aa: ASSLPLARDTQY

j_gene: TRBJ2-1
v_gene: TRBV20-1
d_gene: .
CDR3aa: SARDFGGTEQF

j_gene: TRBJ1-6
v_gene: TRBV7-2
d_gene: TRBD1
CDR3aa: ASSPRDRGLHNSPLH

j_gene: TRBJ2-7
v_gene: TRBV6-1
d_gene: .
CDR3aa: ASSFSANYEQY

j_gene: TRBJ2-3
v_gene: TRBV5-1
d_gene: .
CDR3aa: ASSSDLETTDTQY

j_gene: TRBJ1-2
v_gene: TRBV5-1
d_gene: .
CDR3aa: ASSLRIGGRVNYGYT